These 29 T cell receptor beta chains came from one sample sequenced in a study of cytomegalovirus exposure and HLA in healthy donors. Primers included in the PCR were 60 Vbeta and 13 Jbeta primers. The data were produced by immunoSEQ multiplex PCR, yet TCRdb's version contains in-frame clones alone and is incomplete. The sample yields about 60,000 clones, about 71% seen once. Input material: PBMCs. These receptors all stem from a woman aged 60-75 years in good health and CMV-seropositive.

The table lists this clone with a count of one. The genes are TRBV13 and TRBJ2-7; 9 bases line up with TRBD2. With V trimmed by 0 bases and J by 3 bases, 9 bases remained unmatched. The CDR3 spans 17 residues. Germline V lookup: CDR1 PRHDT, CDR2 FYEKMQ (reference sequence). The CDR3 region has the DNA TGTGCCAGCAGCTTAGGCCCTATAGCGGGGGACAACTACGAGCAGTACTTC. As protein: CASSLGPIAGDNYEQYF.

The J gene is TRBJ1-1, the V gene TRBV19, with D possibly TRBD1 on 5 matching bases. In germline, CDR1 is LNHDA, CDR2 SQIVND (reference sequence). V lost 3 bases and J lost 2, with 22 bases in between. This CDR3 region has 18 residues. The CDR3 region has the DNA TGTGCCAGTAGTATTAGCCGGGACTTATTTAATCTCAACACTGAAGCTTTCTTT. It translates to CASSISRDLFNLNTEAFF.

The chain employs TRBV5-1 and TRBJ2-3, with 8 bases matching TRBD1. J gave up 6 bases and V 3 bases, and 6 bases lay outside the gene matches. The CDR3 totals 14 residues. Per germline, CDR1 SGHRS and CDR2 YFSETQ. CDR3 in DNA: TGCGCCAGCAGCTCAGCAGGGGGCATGGATACGCAGTATTTT. Translating gives CASSSAGGMDTQYF.

V gene TRBV6-5 combines with J gene TRBJ1-2, with a possible D match to TRBD1 (6 bases). Trimming shortened V by 8 bases and J by 2 bases, and 15 bases separated the two germline ends. The CDR3 totals 14 residues. The germline V gene has CDR1 MNHEY and CDR2 SVGAGI. Here the CDR3 DNA reads TGTGCCAGCCGCAGGACAGAAGGCAACTATGGCTACACCTTC. As protein: CASRRTEGNYGYTF.

The chain carries TRBV7-3 and TRBJ1-6; D may be TRBD1 (5 bases). V lost 5 bases, J lost 6 bases, and 8 bases lay in between. Germline V gene lookup returns CDR1 SGHTA and CDR2 FQGTGA. CDR3 size: 13 residues. The CDR3 spells CASSPGLNSPLHF. The CDR3, as DNA: TGTGCCAGCAGCCCGGGACTTAATTCACCCCTCCACTTT.

This clone has more than one count but fewer than ten. The chain recombines TRBV6-6 with TRBJ1-2; 7 bases are shared with TRBD1. Germline V gives CDR1 MNHNY, CDR2 SVGAGI (reference sequence). The J segment lost 2 bases and the V segment lost 5 bases, leaving 5 bases of the junction unmatched. The CDR3 consists of 14 residues. Here the CDR3 reads CASSSQQGNYGYTF. The CDR3, as DNA: TGTGCCAGCAGTAGCCAACAGGGGAACTATGGCTACACCTTC.

This sequence joins TRBV4-3 and TRBJ2-7; the match to TRBD1 covers 7 bases. V lost 1 base and J lost 1; bases outside the gene matches: 4. The CDR3 sequence is 15 residues long. Germline CDR1 LGHNA, CDR2 YSLEER. The CDR3 DNA reads as TGCGCCAGCAGCCAAGGGCCGGGACAGTCCTACGAGCAGTACTTC. This gives the protein CASSQGPGQSYEQYF.

The V and J genes are TRBV6-5 and TRBJ1-1; 9 bases match TRBD1. Germline V gene sequence: CDR1 MNHEY, CDR2 SVGAGI. Trimming took 5 bases from V and 6 from J; bases not matched to a gene: 10. The CDR3 totals 15 residues. CDR3 in amino acids: CASSPPTGGEAEAFF. The CDR3 DNA is TGTGCCAGCAGTCCCCCGACAGGGGGTGAGGCTGAAGCTTTCTTT.

The chain uses TRBV2 and TRBJ2-1; TRBD2 aligns across 10 bases. Germline-derived CDR1 and CDR2 are SNHLY and FYNNEI. V lost 9 bases and J lost 8; bases outside the gene matches: 10. The CDR3 has 14 residues. As DNA, the CDR3 is TGTGCCAGTGTGCCCGGGACTAGCGCTCATGAGCAGTTCTTC. Translation: CASVPGTSAHEQFF.

The chain carries TRBV7-2 and TRBJ1-1; D is unclear. The CDR3 has 12 residues. Per germline, CDR1 SGHTA and CDR2 FQGNSA. The germline V and J ends were trimmed by 3 bases and 11 bases, with 13 bases remaining between them. Here the CDR3 DNA reads TGTGCCAGCAGCTTCGGGTTCGAGAGGGCTTTCTTT. Translation: CASSFGFERAFF.

This chain uses TRBV30 with TRBJ1-1; TRBD1 agrees at 7 bases. This CDR3 contains 14 residues. Per the germline V gene, CDR1 is GTSNPN and CDR2 is SVGIG (reference sequence). V dropped 3 bases and J dropped 7; count of bases not matched to a gene: 11. The CDR3 DNA is TGTGCCTGGAGCTACAGAGACAGGACAGGTGAAGCTTTCTTT. Its translation: CAWSYRDRTGEAFF.

The chain recombines TRBV5-1 with TRBJ2-3, with 8 nucleotides matching TRBD2. The CDR3 has 13 amino acids. V shed 5 bases and J 4 bases; nucleotides not matched to a gene: 3. The germline CDR1 and CDR2 sequences are SGHRS and YFSETQ. In DNA form, the CDR3 reads TGCGCCAGCAGGCCGGGGGGGCCAGATACGCAGTATTTT. Protein sequence: CASRPGGPDTQYF.

CDR3 coding DNA: TGTGCCAGTAGTTGGCCTGGGCAACAGGGAGAAAATCAGCCCCAGCATTTT. This encodes CASSWPGQQGENQPQHF. The J gene is TRBJ1-5, the V gene TRBV19; D might be TRBD1 (6 bases). This CDR3 has 17 residues. Germline CDR1 LNHDA, CDR2 SQIVND (reference sequence). V was clipped by 5 bases and J by 4 bases, with 21 bases between them. Full variable domain (missing parts from reference TRBV19 and TRBJ1-5): DGGITQSPKYLFRKEGQNVTLSCEQNLNHDAMYWYRQDPGQGLRLIYYSQIVNDFQKGDIAEGYSVSREKKESFPLTVTSAQKNPTAFYLCASSWPGQQGENQPQHFGDGTRLSIL.

This rearrangement joins TRBV4-2 to TRBJ2-3; 10 nucleotides match TRBD2. Trimming cost V 1 base and J 2 bases; bases outside gene matches: 3. This CDR3 spans 16 amino acids. Germline-derived CDR1 and CDR2 are LGHNA and YNFKEQ. In nucleotides, the CDR3 is TGTGCCAGCAGCCAAGCCGGGACTAGCGTCACAGATACGCAGTATTTT. Its protein is CASSQAGTSVTDTQYF.

The genes are TRBV6-1 and TRBJ1-5, with D possibly TRBD1 on 5 matching bases. Trimming removed 4 bases at V and 4 bases at J, with 17 bases between. The CDR3 totals 16 residues. Germline V gene data show CDR1 as MNHNS and CDR2 as SASEGT. The CDR3 sequence is CASSVQATTANQPQHF. CDR3 nucleotides: TGTGCCAGCAGTGTTCAAGCTACGACAGCTAATCAGCCCCAGCATTTT.

The rearrangement links TRBV28 to TRBJ1-1; D ambiguous. Trimming removed 2 bases from V and 0 bases from J, with 13 bases in between. Germline V gene data show CDR1 as MDHEN and CDR2 as SYDVKM. The CDR3 has 16 residues. CDR3 sequence reads: CASSLKWRLLNTEAFF. In DNA, the CDR3 is TGTGCCAGCAGTTTAAAATGGCGGCTACTGAACACTGAAGCTTTCTTT.

The chain combines TRBV5-1 with TRBJ2-1; 11 nucleotides align to TRBD1. In germline, CDR1 is SGHRS, CDR2 YFSETQ. The CDR3 is 15 residues long. The ends lost 3 bases at V and 4 bases at J; junction bases unmatched: 3. CDR3 in amino acids: CASSWGTGGYNEQFF. DNA for the CDR3: TGCGCCAGCAGCTGGGGGACAGGGGGGTACAATGAGCAGTTCTTC.

V and J are TRBV19 and TRBJ2-2, with a weak D call TRBD1 (6 bases). The germline V gene encodes CDR1 LNHDA and CDR2 SQIVND (reference sequence). V dropped 6 bases and J dropped 0 bases, with 11 bases sitting between them. The CDR3 spans 15 residues. CDR3 in DNA: TGTGCCAGTAGGACAGGAACTTCGAACACCGGGGAGCTGTTTTTT. Amino acids: CASRTGTSNTGELFF.

The chain is built from TRBV30 and TRBJ2-7, with a weak D call TRBD1 (6 bases). Germline assignment: CDR1 GTSNPN and CDR2 SVGIG (reference sequence). V was trimmed by 2 bases and J by 4 bases, leaving 18 bases between them. The CDR3 spans 15 residues. CDR3 DNA sequence: TGTGCCTGGAGTCTACAGGGAGTCACACCTTACGAGCAGTACTTC. It yields the protein CAWSLQGVTPYEQYF.

The gene calls are TRBV5-4 and TRBJ1-2; D is possibly TRBD1 (6 bases). V was clipped by 3 bases and J by 3 bases, with 15 bases between them. CDR3 size: 15 residues. The germline gives CDR1 SGHNT, CDR2 YYREEE (reference sequence). CDR3 in amino acids: CASSWAGVDYYGYTF. DNA of the CDR3: TGTGCCAGCAGCTGGGCAGGGGTGGACTACTATGGCTACACCTTC.

The CDR3 DNA reads TGTGCCAGCAGCTTAGGACAAATAATGAACACTGAAGCTTTCTTT. This translates into CASSLGQIMNTEAFF. The V gene is TRBV7-2, the J gene TRBJ1-1; D remains unclear. Trimming took 1 base from V and 0 from J, leaving 9 bases between them. This CDR3 has 15 amino acids. Germline V gene sequence: CDR1 SGHTA, CDR2 FQGNSA.

This clone was found a few times. The genes are TRBV19 and TRBJ1-3; TRBD1 might be the D (5 bases). There are 14 residues in the CDR3. The germline gives CDR1 LNHDA, CDR2 SQIVND (reference sequence). V lost 7 bases to trimming and J lost 0 bases, with 10 bases between them. The CDR3 spells CASNTDSSGNTIYF. CDR3 sequence (DNA): TGTGCCAGTAATACAGACAGCTCTGGAAACACCATATATTTT.

V usage is TRBV19 and J usage is TRBJ1-4, with 10 bases that match TRBD1. Germline lookup yields CDR1 LNHDA and CDR2 SQIVND (reference sequence). CDR3 length: 15 amino acids. The V and J ends lost 5 bases and 11 bases, in that order; junction bases with no gene match: 11. The CDR3 coding sequence is TGTGCCAGTAGTCTTGACAGGGGGCCCCTGATGAAACTGTTTTTT. It encodes CASSLDRGPLMKLFF.

This sequence joins TRBV19 and TRBJ1-5, with 7 nucleotides matching TRBD1. J gave up 1 base and V 6 bases, and 6 bases lay outside the gene matches. The germline V gene encodes CDR1 LNHDA and CDR2 SQIVND (reference sequence). This CDR3 has 15 amino acids. The CDR3, as DNA: TGTGCCAGTAGGACGACAGGGCTGAGCAATCAGCCCCAGCATTTT. This encodes CASRTTGLSNQPQHF.

The gene calls are TRBV6-1 and TRBJ2-7; 7 bases fit TRBD1. Germline-derived CDR1 and CDR2 are MNHNS and SASEGT. The CDR3 is made up of 16 amino acids. After removal of 3 bases from V and 1 base from J, the junction contained 9 bases not matched to a gene. The CDR3 DNA follows: TGTGCCAGCAGTGATCCCTTGACAGGGAAATCCTACGAGCAGTACTTC. Its translation: CASSDPLTGKSYEQYF.

This clone was recorded only once. J is TRBJ1-1 and V is TRBV5-1, with a weak D call TRBD1 (5 bases). V was clipped by 4 bases and J by 3 bases, with 13 bases between them. The CDR3 runs to 14 residues. Germline CDR1 SGHRS, CDR2 YFSETQ. The CDR3, as DNA: TGCGCCAGCAGCCAAGGATGGGGGGACACTGAAGCTTTCTTT. It is translated as CASSQGWGDTEAFF.

This chain links TRBV7-2 with TRBJ2-7; possible D gene TRBD2, 5 bases. The germline CDR1 and CDR2 sequences are SGHTA and FQGNSA. V lost 5 bases, J lost 1 base, and 12 bases lay in between. This CDR3 spans 14 amino acids. In DNA, the CDR3 is TGTGCCAGCAGCCCTATAGGAGGTTCCTACGAGCAGTACTTC. This codes for CASSPIGGSYEQYF.

V usage is TRBV7-2 and J usage is TRBJ2-3; D is ambiguous. CDR1 and CDR2 (germline): SGHTA, FQGNSA. Trimming stripped 4 bases from V and 5 bases from J, with 10 bases between. This CDR3 is built from 13 residues. The CDR3 region is CASSWVSLDTQYF. In DNA, the CDR3 is TGTGCCAGCAGCTGGGTTAGCTTAGATACGCAGTATTTT.

This clone came up a few times. This rearrangement joins TRBV18 to TRBJ2-1, with a possible D match to TRBD2 (6 bases). Germline lookup yields CDR1 KGHSH and CDR2 LQKENI. This CDR3 spans 17 amino acids. V was trimmed by 0 bases and J by 0 bases, leaving 12 bases between them. The CDR3 bases are TGTGCCAGCTCACCACCGAAAGGGGACTCCTCCTACAATGAGCAGTTCTTC. Protein sequence: CASSPPKGDSSYNEQFF.